This TCR beta chain stems from a study of shared clonotypes between healthy human individuals. In the original processing: Junction-only immunoSEQ sequences carried no quality scores, so filtering differed. Libraries were prepared by immunoSEQ multiplex PCR; TCRdb keeps only in-frame clonotypes and omits some of them. V and J calls and clone size are copied from that table; D and trimming were computed from the DNA. The table shows 2 million to 2.5 million clones, with over 85% occurring only once. Study-wide points: A generally larger estimated richness was seen in naive subsets than in memory subsets.

Naive CD4+ cells were CD45RA-selected; the remaining cells were memory. On this clone: Its antigen remains unknown.

The V gene end was trimmed by 4 bases and the J gene end by 1 base; junction bases not matched to a gene: 4. This CDR3 region has 15 residues. The germline gives CDR1 KGHSH, CDR2 LQKENI. The sequence derives from a young man in good health. Some clones in this sample may be carry-over from other donors' samples. The J gene is TRBJ1-1, the V gene TRBV18; 9 bases are a match to TRBD1. Sequences were obtained from naive CD4+ T cells from PBMCs. Subset described: CD45RA+ positively selected. Here the CDR3 reads CASSQTTGGNTEAFF. DNA for the CDR3: TGTGCCAGCTCACAAACGACAGGGGGGAACACTGAAGCTTTCTTT. The entire variable domain, with the rest obtained from reference TRBV18 and TRBJ1-1, is as follows: NAGVMQNPRHLVRRRGQEARLRCSPMKGHSHVYWYRQLPEEGLKFMVYLQKENIIDESGMPKERFSAEFPKEGPSILRIQQVVRGDSAAYFCASSQTTGGNTEAFFGQGTRLTVV.